This TCR beta chain was documented in a study of T-cell memory formation after mild COVID-19. Study-wide findings and caveats: Clones which contracted sat mainly in CM and EM if CD4+, and in EMRA if CD8+. Day 15 to 85 contracting clones showed balanced CD4/CD8; later expanders leaned CD4+. Several responding clones turned up in pre-infection memory, indicating that cross-reactive memory may have taken part.

This clonotype has just a few counts. Antigen unknown. Constant-segment primers and 5'RACE yielded cDNA libraries for TCR alpha and TCR beta, each carrying sample barcodes and UMIs. TCRdb reanalysed the 5' RACE reads using MiXCR and keeps one entry per CDR3 protein. The sample contains about 470,000 distinct CDR3 sequences, 15% to 20% of which appear only once. The receptor was isolated from an adult woman who had mild COVID-19 (a few samples of this study predate the infection). Cell type and time point are not known. Material for sequencing was PBMCs or a T cell subset sorted from them (not recorded which).

CDR3 coding DNA: TGTGCCAGCTCAGGCGGGAGGGCCGTGGAGCAGTTCTTC. Protein product: CASSGGRAVEQFF. V and J are TRBV6-5 and TRBJ2-1; the match to TRBD2 covers 9 bases. CDR3 length: 13 residues. Trimming cost V 8 bases and J 10 bases; bases outside gene matches: 9. Per the germline V gene, CDR1 is MNHEY and CDR2 is SVGAGI.